This is a list of T cell receptor beta chains from one sample in a study of T-cell reconstitution after alpha-beta-depleted transplantation in children. TCRdb called the PCR reads again in MiXCR, with one record for every CDR3 protein. Counted here are about 500,000 distinct CDR3 sequences, about 31% occurring once; the ten biggest clones make up around 2.3%. The input for sequencing was PBMCs from the stem cell graft donor, taken from the stem cell graft. Receptor source: a human donor who donated a stem cell graft to a child with aplastic anemia. Each CDR3 is given with its conserved first and last residue. D genes are given only for firm matches. Part of the rows lack a size; the others show once, few, many or a class for expanded clones.

CDR3 protein: CASSQAWLAPIHEQFF
CDR3 DNA: TGTGCCAGCAGCCAAGCCTGGCTAGCCCCCATTCATGAGCAGTTCTTC
V gene: TRBV3-1
J gene: TRBJ2-1
clone size: NA
D gene: NA

CDR3 protein: CAWGRRAYEQYF
CDR3 DNA: TGTGCCTGGGGACGGAGAGCCTACGAGCAGTACTTC
V gene: TRBV30
J gene: TRBJ2-7
clone size: NA
D gene: NA

CDR3 protein: CSVRGLAGVREQFF
CDR3 DNA: TGCAGCGTTCGGGGACTAGCGGGAGTGCGTGAGCAGTTCTTC
V gene: TRBV29-1
J gene: TRBJ2-1
clone size: NA
D gene: TRBD2

CDR3 protein: CAFDRRSYNEQFF
CDR3 DNA: TGTGCCTTTGACAGACGCTCCTACAATGAGCAGTTCTTC
V gene: TRBV30
J gene: TRBJ2-1
clone size: few
D gene: NA

CDR3 protein: CASSTRSYNEQFF
CDR3 DNA: TGTGCCAGCAGTACCCGCTCCTACAATGAGCAGTTCTTC
V gene: TRBV12-3/TRBV12-4
J gene: TRBJ2-1
clone size: NA
D gene: NA

CDR3 protein: CASSLRTSGSSEQYF
CDR3 DNA: TGTGCCAGCAGCTTGCGGACTAGCGGGAGTTCCGAGCAGTACTTC
V gene: TRBV7-6
J gene: TRBJ2-7
clone size: few
D gene: TRBD2

CDR3 protein: CASSLSRSSSYNEQFF
CDR3 DNA: TGTGCCAGCAGTTTATCTCGGAGCAGCTCCTACAATGAGCAGTTCTTC
V gene: TRBV28
J gene: TRBJ2-1
clone size: few
D gene: NA

CDR3 protein: CASQVGNTIYF
CDR3 DNA: TGTGCCAGCCAGGTTGGAAACACCATATATTTT
V gene: TRBV7-6
J gene: TRBJ1-3
clone size: NA
D gene: NA

CDR3 protein: CASSWGRGSYNEQFF
CDR3 DNA: TGTGCCAGCAGTTGGGGGAGAGGATCCTACAATGAGCAGTTCTTC
V gene: TRBV6-2/TRBV6-3
J gene: TRBJ2-1
clone size: NA
D gene: NA

CDR3 protein: CASSLAAGGNTGELFF
CDR3 DNA: TGCGCCAGCAGCTTGGCCGCAGGGGGGAACACCGGGGAGCTGTTTTTT
V gene: TRBV5-1
J gene: TRBJ2-2
clone size: NA
D gene: TRBD1